This T cell receptor (beta chain) was obtained from a study of cytomegalovirus exposure and HLA in healthy donors. Turning to the study itself: In a previous analysis, approximately 110 million unique TCR beta sequences were found from roughly 200 million T cells.

Germline V gene sequence: CDR1 SGHRS, CDR2 YFSETQ. The CDR3 contains 14 residues. PCR primers comprised 60 Vbeta and 13 Jbeta primers. Sequencing was performed with immunoSEQ multiplex PCR; in TCRdb, only in-frame clones are kept and a portion is missing. The listing contains about 46,000 clones. Concerning this clone itself: The junction departs from germline at one end; a sequencing error may be responsible.

The sequencing sample was made of PBMCs. The chain joins TRBV5-1 to TRBJ2-2; possible D gene TRBD1, 6 bases. This TCR was recovered from a woman between 40 and 55 years old in good health and CMV-seronegative. The CDR3 sequence is CASSPTGNPGELFF. DNA for the CDR3: TGCGCCAGCAGCCCAACAGGGAACCCCGGGGAGCTGTTTTTT.